These 23 T cell receptor beta chains originate from one sample sequenced in a study of cytomegalovirus exposure and HLA in healthy donors. The PCR made use of 60 Vbeta and 13 Jbeta primers. Data came from immunoSEQ multiplex PCR; TCRdb stores just in-frame clones and leaves some out. The data contain approximately 140,000 clones, approximately 82% of them seen just once; the ten biggest clones take up 2.7%. Source material: PBMCs. The receptors derive from a boy between 2 and 10 years old in good health and CMV-seronegative.

V and J are TRBV9 and TRBJ1-1; no clear D. The length of the CDR3 is 13 residues. The germline V gene encodes CDR1 SGDLS and CDR2 YYNGEE. V was cut by 6 bases and J by 3 bases, with 12 bases left in between. The CDR3 here is CASMPVRDTEAFF. Written as DNA, the CDR3 is TGTGCCAGCATGCCCGTCCGAGACACTGAAGCTTTCTTT. The whole variable domain, filled in from reference TRBV9 and TRBJ1-1, reads DSGVTQTPKHLITATGQRVTLRCSPRSGDLSVYWYQQSLDQGLQFLIQYYNGEERAKGNILERFSAQQFPDLHSELNLSSLELGDSALYFCASMPVRDTEAFFGQGTRLTVV.

This chain connects TRBV5-5 to TRBJ1-2; 9 nucleotides line up with TRBD1. This CDR3 is built from 15 residues. V was clipped by 3 bases and J by 5 bases; unmatched bases: 8. CDR1 and CDR2 from the germline V gene are SGHKS and YYEKEE (reference sequence). This chain's CDR3 is CASSSPGQGVYGYTF. The CDR3 nucleotides are TGTGCCAGCAGCTCTCCGGGACAGGGAGTTTATGGCTACACCTTC.

This clone was observed once. V gene TRBV5-6 combines with J gene TRBJ2-7; 8 bases align to TRBD1. The CDR3 has 15 residues. After removal of 4 bases from V and 7 bases from J, the junction contained 13 bases not matched to a gene. The germline V gene encodes CDR1 SGHDT and CDR2 YYEEEE. The CDR3 region is CASSVSAGGPGEQYF. For the CDR3, the DNA is TGTGCCAGCAGCGTGTCGGCAGGGGGCCCGGGGGAGCAGTACTTC.

The chain couples TRBV11-2 to TRBJ2-7; possible D gene TRBD1, 5 bases. Germline V gives CDR1 SGHAT, CDR2 FQNNGV. This CDR3 comprises 12 residues. V lost 0 bases, J lost 6 bases, and 6 bases lay in between. The CDR3 sequence is CASSLDRAEQYF. In DNA form, the CDR3 reads TGTGCCAGCAGCTTAGACAGGGCCGAGCAGTACTTC.

V gene TRBV4-1 combines with J gene TRBJ1-6; D is undetermined. Germline V lookup: CDR1 MGHRA, CDR2 YSYEKL. CDR3 length: 13 amino acids. V was cut by 0 bases and J by 11 bases, with 8 bases left in between. CDR3 in amino acids: CASSQDRVAPLHF. DNA for the CDR3: TGCGCCAGCAGCCAAGATCGGGTAGCACCCCTCCACTTT.

The gene calls are TRBV10-2 and TRBJ2-7; tentatively, D is TRBD2 (6 bases). V lost 2 bases and J lost 2, with 19 bases in between. The germline V gene encodes CDR1 WSHSY and CDR2 SAAADI. The CDR3 is made up of 17 amino acids. The CDR3 nucleotides read TGCGCCAGCAGTGAGGGTCCTGGCGGGAACCCTCCCTACGAGCAGTACGTC. Its protein product is CASSEGPGGNPPYEQYV.

This clone has a single count. The rearrangement uses TRBV6-5 and TRBJ2-2, with 7 bases that match TRBD2. Germline V gene lookup returns CDR1 MNHEY and CDR2 SVGAGI. The ends lost 6 bases at V and 4 bases at J; junction bases unmatched: 8. This CDR3 spans 15 amino acids. In DNA, the CDR3 is TGTGCCAGCAGACTAGCGACACAAACCACCGGGGAGCTGTTTTTT. Translated: CASRLATQTTGELFF.

The chain links TRBV10-1 to TRBJ2-5; 8 bases fit TRBD2. The DNA end favors TRBJ2-7, so the J call may be wrong. The length of the CDR3 is 18 residues. The germline V gene encodes CDR1 WNHNN and CDR2 SYGVQD (reference sequence). This CDR3 reads CASSIFFRLAPTSYEQYF. CDR3 nucleotide sequence: TGCGCCAGCAGTATATTTTTTCGACTAGCGCCAACTTCCTACGAGCAGTACTTC.

The J gene is TRBJ1-2, the V gene TRBV30, with 8 bases identical to TRBD1. Trimming at V came to 3 bases and at J to 7 bases, leaving 4 bases not matched to a gene. This CDR3 has 12 residues. CDR1 is GTSNPN, CDR2 SVGIG, per germline (reference sequence). DNA for the CDR3: TGTGCCTGGAGAGGACAGGGACTTGGCTACACCTTC. Residues: CAWRGQGLGYTF.

The chain recombines TRBV7-9 with TRBJ2-1, with D possibly being TRBD1 (5 bases). V lost 5 bases to trimming and J lost 6 bases, with 23 bases between them. The CDR3 is made up of 17 amino acids. Germline V lookup: CDR1 SEHNR, CDR2 FQNEAQ (reference sequence). The CDR3 bases are TGTGCCAGCAGCCATACCGCCCAGGGCGGTATTGGCAATGAGCAGTTCTTC. Encoded protein: CASSHTAQGGIGNEQFF.

The chain has TRBV7-3 and TRBJ1-5; D is perhaps TRBD1 (5 bases). In germline, CDR1 is SGHTA, CDR2 FQGTGA. CDR3 length: 13 amino acids. V was trimmed by 2 bases and J by 4 bases, leaving 6 bases between them. In DNA form, the CDR3 reads TGTGCCAGCAGCTTATCAGGGAATCAGCCCCAGCATTTT. This sequence encodes CASSLSGNQPQHF. The entire variable domain, with the rest obtained from reference TRBV7-3 and TRBJ1-5, is as follows: GAGVSQTPSNKVTEKGKYVELRCDPISGHTALYWYRQSLGQGPEFLIYFQGTGAADDSGLPNDRFFAVRPEGSVSTLKIQRTERGDSAVYLCASSLSGNQPQHFGDGTRLSIL.

The chain has TRBV7-2 and TRBJ1-4; weak D call: TRBD1 (6 bases). V lost 5 bases to trimming and J lost 7 bases, with 20 bases between them. Germline CDR1 is SGHTA and CDR2 is FQGNSA. CDR3 length equals 16 residues. The CDR3 DNA follows: TGTGCCAGCAGCCCCATATCGGGGGGGCGGAGTGAAAAACTGTTTTTT. It specifies CASSPISGGRSEKLFF.

The rearrangement joins TRBV6-1 to TRBJ1-2; 10 bases fit TRBD1. The V gene end was trimmed by 6 bases and the J gene end by 4 bases; junction bases not matched to a gene: 5. Germline lookup yields CDR1 MNHNS and CDR2 SASEGT. CDR3 length: 14 amino acids. The CDR3 DNA reads TGTGCCAGCAGACCCCGGGACAGGGGCTATGGCTACACCTTC. It codes for CASRPRDRGYGYTF.

The rearrangement joins TRBV2 to TRBJ2-1; D perhaps matches TRBD2 (5 bases). Trimming stripped 10 bases from V and 3 bases from J, with 13 bases between. CDR3 size: 13 residues. Germline loops: CDR1 SNHLY, CDR2 FYNNEI. This CDR3 reads CATEGGYYNEQFF. CDR3 sequence (DNA): TGTGCCACCGAGGGCGGGTACTACAATGAGCAGTTCTTC.

This clone appeared a single time. V gene TRBV11-2 combines with J gene TRBJ2-2; TRBD1 agrees at 7 bases. The junction had 7 bases not matched to a gene; V was cut back by 3 bases and J by 3 bases. This CDR3 spans 16 amino acids. Looked up from germline, CDR1 is SGHAT and CDR2 is FQNNGV. CDR3 coding DNA: TGTGCCAGCAGCTTCGGACAGGCTTCCTACACCGGGGAGCTGTTTTTT. Protein product: CASSFGQASYTGELFF.

This clone was recorded only once. The chain joins TRBV9 to TRBJ1-2; 8 nucleotides line up with TRBD1. V shed 4 bases, J shed 6 bases, and the junction held 8 bases outside the gene matches. The germline V gene encodes CDR1 SGDLS and CDR2 YYNGEE. The CDR3 contains 14 residues. CDR3 protein: CASSLDRELDGYTF. The CDR3 DNA reads TGTGCCAGCAGCCTGGACAGGGAATTGGATGGCTACACCTTC.

The chain employs TRBV9 and TRBJ2-3; D is unclear. Trimming stripped 3 bases from V and 0 bases from J, with 17 bases between. The CDR3 length is 17 residues. Germline V gene lookup returns CDR1 SGDLS and CDR2 YYNGEE. CDR3 amino acids: CASSGLPTMRSTDTQYF. CDR3 nucleotide sequence: TGTGCCAGCAGCGGCCTTCCTACTATGAGAAGCACAGATACGCAGTATTTT.

The chain employs TRBV5-1 and TRBJ2-4, with D possibly being TRBD1 (5 bases). Germline V gene sequence: CDR1 SGHRS, CDR2 YFSETQ. V was clipped by 3 bases and J by 2 bases, with 9 bases between them. CDR3 length: 14 residues. CDR3 sequence (DNA): TGCGCCAGCAGCTCGACAGTGACCAAAAACATTCAGTACTTC. Amino acids: CASSSTVTKNIQYF.

The rearrangement joins TRBV30 to TRBJ2-7; 12 bases line up with TRBD1. V shed 2 bases and J 4 bases; nucleotides not matched to a gene: 12. Looked up from germline, CDR1 is GTSNPN and CDR2 is SVGIG (reference sequence). The CDR3 runs to 17 residues. The CDR3 reads CAWSPRPKGQGAYEQYF. In DNA, the CDR3 is TGTGCCTGGAGTCCCAGACCAAAGGGACAGGGGGCTTACGAGCAGTACTTC. Variable domain in full (rest from reference TRBV30 and TRBJ2-7): SQTIHQWPATLVQPVGSPLSLECTVEGTSNPNLYWYRQAAGRGLQLLFYSVGIGQISSEVPQNLSASRPQDRQFILSSKKLLLSDSGFYLCAWSPRPKGQGAYEQYFGPGTRLTVT.

V gene TRBV4-1 combines with J gene TRBJ1-2, with D perhaps TRBD1 (6 bases). The CDR3 is made up of 15 amino acids. With 1 base removed from V and 1 base from J, the gap between germline ends came to 10 bases. The V gene's germline CDR1 is MGHRA and CDR2 YSYEKL. CDR3 in amino acids: CASSQVGGHNYGYTF. CDR3 DNA sequence: TGCGCCAGCAGCCAAGTTGGGGGCCATAACTATGGCTACACCTTC.

V and J are TRBV29-1 and TRBJ1-1; 8 bases align to TRBD1. CDR1 and CDR2 from the germline V gene are SQVTM and ANQGSEA. V shed 6 bases, J shed 0 bases, and the junction held 6 bases outside the gene matches. The CDR3 is 14 amino acids. The DNA of the CDR3 is TGCAGCGTCTCCGGACAGGGTGTGAACACTGAAGCTTTCTTT. Translation: CSVSGQGVNTEAFF.

V is TRBV5-5 and J is TRBJ2-1; D call uncertain. Germline assignment: CDR1 SGHKS and CDR2 YYEKEE (reference sequence). This CDR3 is 16 amino acids long. V was cut by 0 bases and J by 0 bases, with 10 bases left in between. As DNA, the CDR3 is TGTGCCAGCAGCTTGGCCGAGGTGAGCTCCTACAATGAGCAGTTCTTC. This codes for CASSLAEVSSYNEQFF.

Remarks on this clone: At the DNA level, this CDR3 is encoded by other sequences in the same sample as well. This rearrangement joins TRBV7-9 to TRBJ1-1; D might be TRBD1 (5 bases). The CDR3 consists of 13 residues. Germline loops: CDR1 SEHNR, CDR2 FQNEAQ (reference sequence). V lost 1 base to trimming and J lost 5 bases, with 8 bases between them. The CDR3 nucleotides read TGTGCCAGCAGCTTAGAGGGGAGGACTGAAGCTTTCTTT. Its protein is CASSLEGRTEAFF.